This TCR beta chain was observed in a study of T cells expressing NK-cell markers. Germline V gene sequence: CDR1 SGHVS, CDR2 FQNEAQ. CDR3 length: 14 residues. Using the 5' RACE reads, TCRdb records one entry per CDR3 protein without DNA. The data show about 390,000 distinct CDR3 sequences, and the top ten clones hold approximately 12%. The chain is built from TRBV7-8 and TRBJ2-1. Sequences were obtained from blood T cells: a sorted CD56 or NKG2C T cell subset, CD4+ or CD8+ T cells, or bulk PBMC T cells (not recorded which). The source is a woman aged 45-65 years in good health. The CDR3 reads CASSPRFRLNEQFF. Using reference TRBV7-8 and TRBJ2-1 for the parts outside the CDR3, the full variable domain is GAGVSQSPRYKVAKRGQDVALRCDPISGHVSLFWYQQALGQGPEFLTYFQNEAQLDKSGLPSDRFFAERPEGSVSTLKIQRTQQEDSAVYLCASSPRFRLNEQFFGPGTRLTVL.